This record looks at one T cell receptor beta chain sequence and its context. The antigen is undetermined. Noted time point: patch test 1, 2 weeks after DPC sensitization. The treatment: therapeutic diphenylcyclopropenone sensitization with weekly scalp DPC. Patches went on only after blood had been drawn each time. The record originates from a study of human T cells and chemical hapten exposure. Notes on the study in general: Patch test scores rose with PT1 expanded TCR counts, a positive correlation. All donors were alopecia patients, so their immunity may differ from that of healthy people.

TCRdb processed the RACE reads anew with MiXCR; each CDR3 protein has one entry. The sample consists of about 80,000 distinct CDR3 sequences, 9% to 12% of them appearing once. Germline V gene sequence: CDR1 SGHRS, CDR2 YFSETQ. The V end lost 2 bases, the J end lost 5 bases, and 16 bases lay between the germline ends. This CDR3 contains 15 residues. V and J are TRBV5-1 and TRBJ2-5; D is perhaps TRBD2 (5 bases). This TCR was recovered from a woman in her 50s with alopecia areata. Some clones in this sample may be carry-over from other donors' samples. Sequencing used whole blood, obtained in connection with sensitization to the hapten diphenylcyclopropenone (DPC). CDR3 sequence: CASSLRGSNPETQYF. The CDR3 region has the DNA TGCGCCAGCAGCTTACGAGGGAGCAACCCGGAGACCCAGTACTTC.